Below, 18 T cell receptor beta chains from the same sample are listed, as sequenced in a study of OX40 agonist ivuxolimab in advanced cancers. Assay used: immunoSEQ multiplex PCR; TCRdb lists only in-frame clones, some missing. The sample includes around 130,000 clones, around 95% of them seen just once. The sequences come from CD4+ or CD8+ T cells sorted from blood, collected in a trial of the OX40 agonist ivuxolimab. Every receptor here comes from an adult with an advanced solid tumor such as melanoma, head and neck, liver or kidney cancer.

On this clone itself: The junction does not match germline at one end; this may be a read error. The rearrangement links TRBV10-3 to TRBJ1-1, with a weak D call TRBD1 (5 bases). Germline V gene sequence: CDR1 ENHRY, CDR2 SYGVKD. The CDR3 runs to 13 residues. The CDR3 reads CAINEGGGTEAFF. The DNA of the CDR3 is TGTGCCATCAATGAGGGCGGGGGCACTGAAGCTTTCTTT.

The table lists this clone with a few counts. This sequence joins TRBV7-9 and TRBJ2-7; no reliable D call. There are 12 residues in the CDR3. Trimming shortened V by 5 bases and J by 7 bases, and 12 bases separated the two germline ends. The germline gives CDR1 SEHNR, CDR2 FQNEAQ (reference sequence). The CDR3 nucleotides read TGTGCCAGCAGCCTCCAGGCCTGGGAGCAGTACTTC. Amino acid sequence: CASSLQAWEQYF.

J is TRBJ2-5 and V is TRBV18; D gene uncertain. Germline CDR1 is KGHSH and CDR2 is LQKENI. The length of the CDR3 is 16 residues. Trimming left V 0 bases short and J 1 base short, with 12 bases between. CDR3 bases: TGTGCCAGCTCACCACCTACGGTCCTACGCCAAGAGACCCAGTACTTC. Amino acids: CASSPPTVLRQETQYF.

The chain uses TRBV2 and TRBJ2-1; D unresolved. CDR3 length equals 15 residues. Trimming stripped 6 bases from V and 8 bases from J, with 20 bases between. CDR1 and CDR2 from the germline V gene are SNHLY and FYNNEI. As DNA, the CDR3 is TGTGCCAGCAGCGCCTTACTAACCTCACGGGATGAGCAGTTCTTC. Translated, it gives CASSALLTSRDEQFF.

This sequence joins TRBV18 and TRBJ1-5; 7 nucleotides align to TRBD1. V trimming: 8 bases; J trimming: 3 bases; junction bases outside the gene matches: 4. The V gene's germline CDR1 is KGHSH and CDR2 LQKENI. CDR3 size: 13 residues. The DNA for the CDR3 is TGTGCCAGCCAAGGACAGGCCAATCAGCCCCAGCATTTT. Translating gives CASQGQANQPQHF.

The genes are TRBV6-5 and TRBJ1-4, with TRBD1 matching 9 bases. Trimming took 6 bases from V and 8 from J; bases not matched to a gene: 7. CDR1 and CDR2 from the germline V gene are MNHEY and SVGAGI. This CDR3 is built from 14 residues. CDR3 residues: CASRSGTGPEKLFF. CDR3 in DNA: TGTGCCAGCAGGTCCGGGACAGGGCCCGAAAAACTGTTTTTT.

The chain combines TRBV28 with TRBJ2-7; 7 bases map to TRBD1. Germline loops: CDR1 MDHEN, CDR2 SYDVKM. Germline trimming cut 5 bases from V and 1 base from J; bases unmatched to any gene: 5. This CDR3 spans 14 amino acids. As DNA, the CDR3 is TGTGCCAGCAGTGAACAGGGGTTTTCCTACGAGCAGTACTTC. Its translation is CASSEQGFSYEQYF.

The chain joins TRBV6-5 to TRBJ2-7; 12 bases map to TRBD2. The CDR3 loop spans 15 amino acids. V shed 6 bases and J 2 bases; nucleotides not matched to a gene: 5. Germline CDR1 reads MNHEY; CDR2 reads SVGAGI. The CDR3 DNA reads as TGTGCCAGCAGCCAGACTAGCGGGAGCACCTACGAGCAGTACTTC. Translation gives CASSQTSGSTYEQYF.

The chain links TRBV5-6 to TRBJ2-7; tentative D call: TRBD1 (6 bases). V lost 1 base and J 0 bases, leaving 11 bases between the germline ends. This CDR3 has 15 residues. Germline V gene data show CDR1 as SGHDT and CDR2 as YYEEEE. In nucleotides, the CDR3 is TGTGCCAGCAGCTTGACGACAGGTGGCTCCTACGAGCAGTACTTC. Amino acid sequence: CASSLTTGGSYEQYF.

This sequence joins TRBV30 and TRBJ1-3; 7 bases align to TRBD1. Trimming at V came to 5 bases and at J to 4 bases, leaving 14 bases not matched to a gene. CDR1 and CDR2 (germline): GTSNPN, SVGIG (reference sequence). CDR3 length equals 16 residues. The CDR3 DNA is TGTGCCTGGTCCTCGAGGGGGCCCTGGGAGGGAAACACCATATATTTT. It yields the protein CAWSSRGPWEGNTIYF.

J is TRBJ2-2 and V is TRBV4-1; 11 bases are a match to TRBD1. Trimming cost V 0 bases and J 4 bases; bases outside gene matches: 4. CDR1 MGHRA and CDR2 YSYEKL come from the germline V gene. The CDR3 loop spans 17 amino acids. The chain's CDR3 is CASSQDGTGGVTGELFF. In DNA form, the CDR3 reads TGCGCCAGCAGCCAAGATGGGACAGGGGGAGTCACCGGGGAGCTGTTTTTT.

This clone was detected only once. The chain has TRBV25-1 and TRBJ1-1, with D possibly being TRBD1 (5 bases). V lost 6 bases, J lost 1 base, and 18 bases lay in between. This CDR3 is 16 amino acids long. Germline V gene sequence: CDR1 MGHDK, CDR2 SYGVNS. The CDR3 reads CASRYGAGVGNTEAFF. CDR3 DNA sequence: TGTGCCAGCAGGTACGGGGCGGGGGTAGGGAACACTGAAGCTTTCTTT. Complete variable domain (other parts from reference TRBV25-1 and TRBJ1-1): EADIYQTPRYLVIGTGKKITLECSQTMGHDKMYWYQQDPGMELHLIHYSYGVNSTEKGDLSSESTVSRIRTEHFPLTLESARPSHTSQYLCASRYGAGVGNTEAFFGQGTRLTVV.

The chain uses TRBV6-5 and TRBJ1-1, with D unclear. Germline V gene data show CDR1 as MNHEY and CDR2 as SVGAGI. Trimming took 2 bases from V and 3 from J, leaving 10 bases between them. The CDR3 contains 14 residues. The CDR3 nucleotides are TGTGCCAGCAGTTACGCGTCGTGGGACACTGAAGCTTTCTTT. It codes for CASSYASWDTEAFF.

The chain uses TRBV6-1 and TRBJ1-2; weak D call: TRBD1 (6 bases). Germline CDR1 MNHNS, CDR2 SASEGT. V was shortened by 6 bases and J by 6 bases, with 11 bases between the two germline ends. The CDR3 runs to 12 residues. The CDR3 nucleotides read TGTGCCAGCAGCGGGGGCAGGGATGGCTACACCTTC. Translation: CASSGGRDGYTF.

J is TRBJ1-2 and V is TRBV7-2; the D is unclear. V was clipped by 2 bases and J by 1 base, with 11 bases between them. CDR3 size: 15 residues. Germline V gene lookup returns CDR1 SGHTA and CDR2 FQGNSA. The CDR3 sequence is CASSLSPVLNYGYTF. CDR3 sequence (DNA): TGTGCCAGCAGCTTATCCCCGGTCCTTAACTATGGCTACACCTTC.

The chain joins TRBV19 to TRBJ2-2, with a tentative D call TRBD1 (5 bases). This CDR3 region has 14 residues. The V and J ends lost 7 bases and 5 bases respectively, with 14 bases between them. The germline gives CDR1 LNHDA, CDR2 SQIVND (reference sequence). This CDR3 is CASIQQGLTGELFF. The CDR3 DNA sequence: TGTGCCAGTATACAGCAGGGCTTGACCGGGGAGCTGTTTTTT.

This chain links TRBV7-3 with TRBJ2-2; possible D gene TRBD2, 5 bases. CDR1 is SGHTA and CDR2 is FQGTGA in the germline V gene. With 3 bases removed from V and 2 bases from J, the gap between germline ends came to 10 bases. This CDR3 comprises 15 residues. Here the CDR3 reads CASSFSSKNTGELFF. The CDR3 DNA follows: TGTGCCAGCAGCTTCTCTAGCAAAAACACCGGGGAGCTGTTTTTT.

The chain carries TRBV20-1 and TRBJ2-7, with D hard to call. CDR1 is DFQATT, CDR2 SNEGSKA, per germline (reference sequence). The CDR3 loop spans 10 amino acids. With 6 bases removed from V and 5 bases from J, the gap between germline ends came to 8 bases. The CDR3 DNA reads TGCAGTGCCGCATATGACGAGCAGTACTTC. Residues: CSAAYDEQYF.